These T cell receptor beta chains were read from a single sample in a study of cytotoxic CD8 clonotypes in ibrutinib-treated CLL. Sequencing was performed with immunoSEQ multiplex PCR; in TCRdb, only in-frame clones are kept and a portion is missing. The table lists 30,000 to 40,000 clones, more than 65% of them singletons. Source: PBMCs, taken before ibrutinib treatment. These receptors were taken from a human donor with chronic lymphocytic leukemia. Both conserved end residues are part of each CDR3.

V: TRBV4-3
J: TRBJ2-2
CDR3: CASSRTSGWKNTGELFF

V: TRBV28
J: TRBJ2-3
CDR3: CASSSPSRGTDTQYF

V: TRBV19
J: TRBJ2-1
CDR3: CASSIERSNEQFF

V: TRBV7-2
J: TRBJ2-2
CDR3: CASSLALLAGTGELFF

V: TRBV10-3
J: TRBJ2-5
CDR3: CAISGTDQETQYF

V: TRBV7-2
J: TRBJ1-3
CDR3: CASSLPGGGNTIYF

V: TRBV30
J: TRBJ2-7
CDR3: CAWSVGLARSYEQYF

V: TRBV4-1
J: TRBJ1-3
CDR3: CASSQGRGQTGNTIYF

V: TRBV27
J: TRBJ2-7
CDR3: CASSFGTGVYEQYF

V: TRBV2
J: TRBJ2-7
CDR3: CASEGQELYEQYF

V: TRBV27
J: TRBJ2-1
CDR3: CASSDRREGNEQFF

V: TRBV7-3
J: TRBJ2-1
CDR3: CASSSGTSGIYNEQFF

V: TRBV30
J: TRBJ2-1
CDR3: CATEGASRYNEQFF

V: TRBV5-1
J: TRBJ2-7
CDR3: CASSLNIRGYEQYF

V: TRBV28
J: TRBJ1-1
CDR3: CASSEDRLNTEAFF

V: TRBV23-1
J: TRBJ2-7
CDR3: CASNGAGTFGYEQYF

V: TRBV28
J: TRBJ2-3
CDR3: CASFQPGLARGTQYF

V: TRBV5-6
J: TRBJ1-5
CDR3: CASSQTTSNQPQHF

V: TRBV4-2
J: TRBJ1-6
CDR3: CASSEDPIDALHF

V: TRBV20-1
J: TRBJ1-1
CDR3: CTRGGFEAFF

V: TRBV28
J: TRBJ2-4
CDR3: CASSYLSGTEIAKNIQYF

V: TRBV7-8
J: TRBJ1-1
CDR3: CASSLRVMNTEAFF

V: TRBV14
J: TRBJ2-1
CDR3: CASSQVGLKQFF

V: TRBV18
J: TRBJ2-5
CDR3: CASSPPPPRSQYF

V: TRBV7-2
J: TRBJ2-1
CDR3: CASSPHRGGEQFF

V: TRBV7-8
J: TRBJ2-1
CDR3: CASRQTVGLYLYNEQFF

V: TRBV25-1
J: TRBJ2-3
CDR3: CASSAGGDTQYF

V: TRBV2
J: TRBJ1-1
CDR3: CASSSDLNTEAFF

V: TRBV25-1
J: TRBJ1-6
CDR3: CASSEDYNSPLHF

V: TRBV9
J: TRBJ1-3
CDR3: CASSVGIGATGNTIYF

V: TRBV13
J: TRBJ2-3
CDR3: CASSIPSGGWADTQYF

V: TRBV16
J: TRBJ2-7
CDR3: CASSPPGTGATYEQYF

V: TRBV21-1
J: TRBJ2-1
CDR3: CASSKLHREPQFF

V: TRBV6-5
J: TRBJ1-4
CDR3: CASSYEEGAREKLFF

V: TRBV5-4
J: TRBJ2-1
CDR3: CASSLGEPYNEQFF

V: TRBV19
J: TRBJ1-1
CDR3: CASGDRAEAFF

V: TRBV7-2
J: TRBJ2-1
CDR3: CASSERTGQEQFF